Given below is one T cell receptor (beta chain) in context. The target antigen is unknown. The data were taken from a study of T cells after yellow fever vaccination. Study context: Preparation of the low-cell-number fractions used SMART-Seq v4 Ultra Low Input. Findings of the study overall: A weaker but faster secondary response was observed, peaking on day 5 versus 15. Re-detected after boosting: most primary clones, about 95% of CD4 and 80% to 90% of CD8. Bulk-population clonotypes that are abundant could appear as contaminants in FACS-sorted repertoires.

Each CDR3 protein is one row after TCRdb ran MiXCR on the 5' RACE reads. The sample holds hundreds of thousands of distinct CDR3 sequences, 8% to 10% seen once. V lost 3 bases and J 1 base, leaving 11 bases between the germline ends. The CDR3 covers 14 residues. Germline lookup yields CDR1 SGHNT and CDR2 YYREEE (reference sequence). The TCR comes from a man between 18 and 35 years old who received the YFV17D yellow fever vaccine. The V call is TRBV5-4, the J call TRBJ2-7; D is perhaps TRBD1 (5 bases). The sample consisted of PBMCs, taken on the day of the first yellow fever vaccination. As DNA, the CDR3 is TGTGCCAGCAGCTGGTTTTCAGGGTCCTACGAGCAGTACTTC. Amino acids: CASSWFSGSYEQYF.